Presented here are 20 T cell receptor beta chains from one specimen sequenced in a study of PD-1 blockade in classical Hodgkin lymphoma. Only in-frame clones appear in the TCRdb table, and some are missing; sequencing was by immunoSEQ multiplex PCR. The sample shows 6,700 or so clones, approximately 73% of them seen only once. Noted time point: cycle 4 day 1 (C4D1), after less than 7 weeks of nivolumab. All patients relapsed after autologous stem cell transplantation, and brentuximab vedotin exposure varied. Thawed PBMCs were subjected to magnetic negative selection, which yielded isolated CD8+ T cells. The specimen comprised CD8+ T cells from blood, sampled before the fourth cycle of nivolumab. The receptors shown here come from a human donor with classical Hodgkin lymphoma.

This clone was detected only a few times. The chain recombines TRBV21-1 with TRBJ1-5; the table's D call, TRBD1, was not checked against the DNA. TRBV21-1 is labeled a pseudogene. The CDR3 covers 16 residues. Here the CDR3 reads CASSKGNRGYNQPQHF. CDR3 coding DNA: TGTGCCAGCAGCAAAGGGAACAGGGGATACAATCAGCCCCAGCATTTT.

By frequency in the sample, this clone is medium-sized. The V call is TRBV19, the J call TRBJ1-6, with D perhaps matching TRBD1 (6 bases). Germline V gives CDR1 LNHDA, CDR2 SQIVND (reference sequence). The CDR3 spans 14 residues. Trimming left V 5 bases short and J 11 bases short, with 16 bases between. In DNA form, the CDR3 reads TGTGCCAGTAGTCCTGGGTTTGACAGGACACCCCTCCACTTT. Its protein product is CASSPGFDRTPLHF.

The V gene is TRBV4-2, the J gene TRBJ2-5, with TRBD2 identical over 9 bases. The V gene end was trimmed by 1 base and the J gene end by 5 bases; junction bases not matched to a gene: 8. Germline V gene lookup returns CDR1 LGHNA and CDR2 YNFKEQ. The CDR3 has 16 amino acids. The CDR3 bases are TGTGCCAGCAGCCAAGGGTTGGCGGGGGGGCCCGAGACCCAGTACTTC. Translating it yields CASSQGLAGGPETQYF.

The V and J genes are TRBV7-9 and TRBJ2-7; tentatively, D is TRBD1 (5 bases). The germline V and J ends were trimmed by 4 bases and 0 bases, with 10 bases remaining between them. Germline assignment: CDR1 SEHNR and CDR2 FQNEAQ (reference sequence). CDR3 length: 14 residues. The CDR3 spells CASSSQGSSYEQYF. Written as DNA, the CDR3 is TGTGCCAGCAGCTCCCAGGGAAGCTCCTACGAGCAGTACTTC.

The CDR3 nucleotides read TGTGCCAGCAGCTTCCTAGCGGAAGGGGATGAGCAGTTCTTC. Translated, it gives CASSFLAEGDEQFF. The chain links TRBV5-4 to TRBJ2-1; 7 nucleotides align to TRBD2. CDR1 and CDR2 from the germline V gene are SGHNT and YYREEE (reference sequence). This CDR3 contains 14 residues. J gave up 8 bases and V 2 bases, and 7 bases lay outside the gene matches.

This chain connects TRBV6-4 to TRBJ2-1; TRBD2 agrees at 9 bases. This CDR3 contains 15 residues. V trimming: 4 bases; J trimming: 5 bases; junction bases outside the gene matches: 6. Germline CDR1 MRHNA, CDR2 SNTAGT. The CDR3, as DNA: TGTGCCAGCAGTGTAATTGCGGGAGGGGACAATGAGCAGTTCTTC. This encodes CASSVIAGGDNEQFF.

The chain couples TRBV7-2 to TRBJ2-3; 9 nucleotides align to TRBD2. The V and J ends lost 5 bases and 3 bases, in that order; junction bases with no gene match: 9. In germline, CDR1 is SGHTA, CDR2 FQGNSA. The CDR3 is 16 residues long. CDR3 DNA sequence: TGTGCCAGCAGCCTATTAGCGGGAGTAGGGACAGATACGCAGTATTTT. Translation: CASSLLAGVGTDTQYF.

The V gene is TRBV6-1, the J gene TRBJ1-4, with D possibly TRBD1 on 6 matching bases. Germline CDR1 and CDR2: MNHNS and SASEGT. Trimming removed 1 base from V and 0 bases from J, with 6 bases in between. This CDR3 has 15 amino acids. CDR3 in amino acids: CASSEDRATNEKLFF. In DNA form, the CDR3 reads TGTGCCAGCAGTGAAGACAGGGCAACTAATGAAAAACTGTTTTTT.

J is TRBJ1-2 and V is TRBV5-4; D is unclear. V lost 4 bases to trimming and J lost 3 bases, with 16 bases between them. The V gene's germline CDR1 is SGHNT and CDR2 YYREEE (reference sequence). CDR3 size: 15 residues. This chain's CDR3 is CASSLGFGVDYGYTF. The DNA of the CDR3 is TGTGCCAGCAGCCTAGGGTTTGGGGTAGACTATGGCTACACCTTC.

The V gene is TRBV28, the J gene TRBJ2-5; no clear D. V gave up 3 bases and J gave up 5 bases, with 16 bases separating them. This CDR3 has 15 amino acids. From germline, CDR1 is MDHEN and CDR2 SYDVKM. DNA of the CDR3: TGTGCCAGCAGTTTGGAGACCGTCTTAGGGGAGACCCAGTACTTC. It encodes CASSLETVLGETQYF.

This clone showed up just once. The chain combines TRBV7-9 with TRBJ2-3; 8 nucleotides align to TRBD2. The germline CDR1 and CDR2 sequences are SEHNR and FQNEAQ (reference sequence). The CDR3 length is 15 residues. V gave up 5 bases and J gave up 4 bases; unmatched junction bases: 8. The CDR3 DNA reads as TGTGCCAGCAGCCCCGGGACTAGGGTCGCAGATACGCAGTATTTT. Translated, it gives CASSPGTRVADTQYF.

This clone was detected once. The rearrangement links TRBV7-9 to TRBJ2-1; 7 bases are a match to TRBD2. The CDR3 extends over 19 amino acids. V lost 0 bases and J lost 9; bases outside the gene matches: 20. The germline V gene encodes CDR1 SEHNR and CDR2 FQNEAQ (reference sequence). CDR3 sequence reads: CASSLARAEASGRLLEQFF. CDR3 bases: TGTGCCAGCAGCTTAGCGCGAGCTGAGGCTAGCGGAAGACTACTTGAGCAGTTCTTC. The full variable domain, in which reference TRBV7-9 and TRBJ2-1 provide the parts outside the CDR3, is DTGVSQNPRHKITKRGQNVTFRCDPISEHNRLYWYRQTLGQGPEFLTYFQNEAQLEKSRLLSDRFSAERPKGSFSTLEIQRTEQGDSAMYLCASSLARAEASGRLLEQFFGPGTRLTVL.

The CDR3 loop reads CASSLTTPQGYNSPLHF. DNA of the CDR3: TGTGCCAGCAGCTTAACCACTCCACAGGGGTATAATTCACCCCTCCACTTT. The V gene is TRBV7-8, the J gene TRBJ1-6; TRBD1 matches at 7 bases. CDR3 length: 17 amino acids. V lost 2 bases, J lost 4 bases, and 8 bases stayed unmatched. Germline-derived CDR1 and CDR2 are SGHVS and FQNEAQ.

The table lists this clone with a few counts. The rearrangement uses TRBV19 and TRBJ2-1; D is unresolved. Germline-derived CDR1 and CDR2 are LNHDA and SQIVND (reference sequence). The CDR3 is 15 residues long. Trimming left V 7 bases short and J 0 bases short, with 13 bases between. This CDR3 reads CASTPVPSSYNEQFF. The CDR3 coding sequence is TGTGCCAGTACCCCCGTTCCGAGCTCCTACAATGAGCAGTTCTTC.

The chain recombines TRBV6-1 with TRBJ2-3, with 10 bases that match TRBD2. The CDR3 consists of 15 residues. Germline V gene lookup returns CDR1 MNHNS and CDR2 SASEGT. The V segment lost 7 bases and the J segment 5 bases; nucleotides outside the gene matches: 9. This chain's CDR3 is CASKGLAGVVDTQYF. CDR3 in DNA: TGTGCCAGCAAAGGGCTAGCGGGAGTAGTAGATACGCAGTATTTT.

The V gene is TRBV30, the J gene TRBJ1-1, with D unclear. CDR1 and CDR2 from the germline V gene are GTSNPN and SVGIG (reference sequence). Trimming took 3 bases from V and 6 from J, leaving 11 bases between them. The CDR3 spans 12 residues. This CDR3 is CAWSMGNPEAFF. In DNA form, the CDR3 reads TGTGCCTGGAGCATGGGAAATCCTGAAGCTTTCTTT.

V and J are TRBV28 and TRBJ2-7, with D possibly being TRBD1 (5 bases). The CDR3 consists of 15 residues. CDR1 is MDHEN and CDR2 is SYDVKM in the germline V gene. Trimming took off 5 bases at V and 0 bases at J, with 14 bases between the two ends. The CDR3 sequence is CASSPLQGSSYEQYF. The CDR3 coding sequence is TGTGCCAGCAGTCCCCTCCAGGGAAGCTCCTACGAGCAGTACTTC.

The chain has TRBV7-8 and TRBJ2-4; 7 bases agree with TRBD2. Trimming cost V 5 bases and J 7 bases; bases outside gene matches: 11. Germline CDR1 and CDR2: SGHVS and FQNEAQ. This CDR3 spans 15 amino acids. This chain's CDR3 is CASSHKPLGGNIQYF. The CDR3 bases are TGTGCCAGCAGCCACAAACCTCTGGGAGGGAACATTCAGTACTTC.

The rearrangement uses TRBV4-1 and TRBJ2-7; D remains unclear. Germline V lookup: CDR1 MGHRA, CDR2 YSYEKL. The CDR3 spans 14 residues. Trimming stripped 0 bases from V and 5 bases from J, with 11 bases between. CDR3 protein: CASSQEVWQHEQYF. In DNA, the CDR3 is TGCGCCAGCAGCCAAGAGGTGTGGCAACACGAGCAGTACTTC.

This clone came up once. The chain uses TRBV7-9 and TRBJ2-3; D gene unclear. V was pared by 2 bases and J by 2 bases, with 17 bases between. From germline, CDR1 is SEHNR and CDR2 FQNEAQ (reference sequence). The CDR3 sequence is 17 residues long. As DNA, the CDR3 is TGTGCCAGCAGCTTACTTGTTGGACCCTCCCTCACAGATACGCAGTATTTT. It encodes CASSLLVGPSLTDTQYF. The full variable domain, with the rest looked up from reference TRBV7-9 and TRBJ2-3, is DTGVSQNPRHKITKRGQNVTFRCDPISEHNRLYWYRQTLGQGPEFLTYFQNEAQLEKSRLLSDRFSAERPKGSFSTLEIQRTEQGDSAMYLCASSLLVGPSLTDTQYFGPGTRLTVL.